This TCR beta chain was obtained from a study of shared clonotypes between healthy human individuals. Study-wide points: Clonotypes which were not shared had lower generation probabilities than clonotypes that all four donors shared.

As for this clone: Antigen specificity is unknown.

Germline V lookup: CDR1 LGHNA, CDR2 YSLEER. The CDR3 is 19 amino acids. V was cut by 3 bases and J by 2 bases, with 25 bases left in between. Researchers divided each subset's genomic DNA evenly across several immunoSEQ plates. Assay used: immunoSEQ multiplex PCR; TCRdb lists only in-frame clones, some missing. The sample has a few million clones; just over 90% are singletons. Splitting the CD4+ cells yielded a CD45RA+ naive subset and a CD45RA-negative memory subset. The source is a man between 18 and 29 years old in good health. The chain uses TRBV4-3 and TRBJ2-5; possible D gene TRBD1, 6 bases. Sequenced: naive CD4+ T cells sorted from blood. The subset denotes: CD45RA+ positively selected. CDR3 region: CASSHRGWYRDGPQETQYF. Here the CDR3 DNA reads TGCGCCAGCAGCCATAGAGGGTGGTACAGGGATGGCCCTCAAGAGACCCAGTACTTC.